This is a list of T cell receptor delta chains from one sample in a study of gamma-delta T cells after stem cell transplantation. TCRdb reprocessed the RT-PCR reads through CATT. The sample includes thousands of delta-chain clones, 25% to 30% of them seen just once. The sample was gamma-delta T cells. Source of these receptors: a human donor. It is not recorded whose cells these are; they may come from a transplant donor. The CDR3 runs from the conserved cysteine through the conserved F or W. A D gene is named only where the DNA matches it firmly. Clone size, where shown, is once, few, many, or a class for clones that have expanded.

D	J	V	size	DNA	CDR3
TRDD3	TRDJ1	TRAV29/DV5	few	TGTGCATCCCGTACTGGGGGATACAGATTACGAGGCACCGATAAACTCATCTTT	CASRTGGYRLRGTDKLIF
NA	TRDJ2	TRDV1	NA	TGTGCTCTTGGGGAACACCCTTTACTGGTGGATTTTTCAGCACACCTCTTCTTT	CALGEHPLLVDFSAHLFF
TRDD3	TRDJ1	TRDV3	medium-sized	TGTGCCCACGGGGATACCGGATACACCGATAAACTCATCTTT	CAHGDTGYTDKLIF
NA	TRDJ1	TRDV1	few	TGTGCTCTTGGGGTCTTGATATTCCCCGGGGATGGGCCACACACATACCCATTGGATCAGGAGCACGCTACAGATAAACTCATCTTT	CALGVLIFPGDGPHTYPLDQEHATDKLIF
NA	TRDJ3	TRAV29/DV5	medium-sized	TGTGCAGCAAGCGCGCCCGCCTCCTCCTGGGACACCCGACAGATGTTTTTC	CAASAPASSWDTRQMFF
TRDD3	TRDJ3	TRDV2	large	TGTGCCTGTGACACCGGAACTGGGGGATACTTCGCCCGACAGATGTTTTTC	CACDTGTGGYFARQMFF
TRDD2	TRDJ3	TRDV1	few	TGTGCTCTTGGGGAACGGCGTATTCCTACGATCCGTGCGCGCTCCTGGGACACCCGACAGATGTTTTTC	CALGERRIPTIRARSWDTRQMFF
TRDD3	TRDJ1	TRDV1	NA	TGTGCTCTTGGGGGACGTCCAACAGTACTGGGGGACACCGATAAACTCATCTTT	CALGGRPTVLGDTDKLIF
TRDD3	TRDJ1	TRDV1	NA	TGTGCTCTTGGGGAACAGACTTCCTACGTATATCCATACTGGGGGATACAAAGGTACACCGATAAACTCATCTTT	CALGEQTSYVYPYWGIQRYTDKLIF
TRDD2	TRDJ1	TRAV29/DV5	large	TGTGCAGCAAGCCTCTCGCCTCCTTCCTACGGGGGGTACACCGATAAACTCATCTTT	CAASLSPPSYGGYTDKLIF
TRDD3	TRDJ1	TRDV3	medium-sized	TGTGCCTTTAATCGGGTCCTACGCTGGGGGATAACTTTTCAAACCGATAAACTCATCTTT	CAFNRVLRWGITFQTDKLIF
NA	TRDJ2	TRDV2	large	TGTGCCTGTGACACAAGGCCGGGCCACCCAGCACAACTCTTCTTT	CACDTRPGHPAQLFF
TRDD3	TRDJ1	TRDV1	NA	TGTGCTCTTGGCCCCCTAATGCCTTCGTACTGGGGGATCCCTACGAAGGACGATAAACTCATCTTT	CALGPLMPSYWGIPTKDDKLIF
TRDD3	TRDJ1	TRDV1	few	TGTGCTCTTGGGGGCCCTTCCTACCGACTTACTGGGGGATACCCCCGTCTCACTGATAAACTCATCTTT	CALGGPSYRLTGGYPRLTDKLIF
NA	TRDJ1	TRDV2	large	TGTGCCTGTGCCCGAGGACGAGGGGAACTCATCTTT	CACARGRGELIF
TRDD3	TRDJ2	TRDV2	large	TGTGCCTGTGACGATCAGACTGGGGGGTTGACAGCACAACTCTTCTTT	CACDDQTGGLTAQLFF
NA	TRDJ1	TRDV1	large	TGTGCTCTTGGGGAACCGCCCGTCCTGAGGGGGGCCGATAAACTCATCTTT	CALGEPPVLRGADKLIF
NA	TRDJ1	TRAV29/DV5	NA	TGTGCAGCAAGCGAGAGCTTCCCGTGTGGTATAGAGTACACCGATCACCTCATCTTT	CAASESFPCGIEYTDHLIF
NA	TRDJ4	TRDV2	large	TGTGCCTGTGACATCGCAATAAAAGGGGCCAGACCCCTGATCTTT	CACDIAIKGARPLIF
NA	TRDJ2	TRDV1	medium-sized	TGTGCTCTTGGGAGAAGCCCTTTGAGAACACAACTCTTCTTT	CALGRSPLRTQLFF
TRDD2	TRDJ1	TRDV3	medium-sized	TGTGCCTTTGGGGGCCTTCCTCCGAATTACCACTACACCGATAAACTCATCTTT	CAFGGLPPNYHYTDKLIF
TRDD2	TRDJ1	TRDV1	NA	TGTGCTCTTGGGGGACGACCTTCCTACCCTAACTGGGCCCCATGGACCAAACTCATCTTT	CALGGRPSYPNWAPWTKLIF
TRDD3	TRDJ3	TRDV1	NA	TGTGCTCTTGGGGAACTCTTTCCTACTTACCTACAATACTGGGGGATACGATCCTGGGACACCCGACAGATGTTTTTC	CALGELFPTYLQYWGIRSWDTRQMFF
TRDD3	TRDJ1	TRDV1	NA	TGTGCTCTTGGGGAACGGGGGTCCAGCTCCCGTCCAACTGGGGGGTTGTACACCGATAAACTCATCTTT	CALGERGSSSRPTGGLYTDKLIF
TRDD3	TRDJ1	TRDV1	NA	TGTGCTCTTGGGGAAAGCACTGCACGGGGCCGGGGGGATACGAAGGGGGGACTCATCTTT	CALGESTARGRGDTKGGLIF
TRDD3	TRDJ1	TRDV2	large	TGTGCCTGTGACACCGCTACTGGGGGATTCGACACCGATAAACTCATCTTT	CACDTATGGFDTDKLIF
NA	TRDJ1	TRDV2	once	TGTGCCTGTGACTGTAAGTACACCGATAAACACATCTTT	CACDCKYTDKHIF
TRDD3	TRDJ1	TRDV1	few	TGTGCTCTTGGGGAACCCAACCCCAACCCACAGTACTGGGGGATAAGACGAACCGGGTATAAACTCACCTTT	CALGEPNPNPQYWGIRRTGYKLTF
TRDD3	TRDJ1	TRDV1	NA	TGTGCTATTGGGGGTTGCAGGACGCTATACGCTTGGGGGAGCGCTAAACTCATCTTT	CAIGGCRTLYAWGSAKLIF
TRDD3	TRDJ1	TRDV3	medium-sized	TGTGCCTTTATCCCCTCCTGGCCTTGGGGGCTGGGGGATAACACCGATAAACTCATCTTT	CAFIPSWPWGLGDNTDKLIF
TRDD2	TRDJ1	TRDV1	NA	TGTGCTCTTGGGGAGACCATTCCTTCCTACGACGGGGACCACACCGATAAACTCATCTTT	CALGETIPSYDGDHTDKLIF
NA	TRDJ1	TRDV3	medium-sized	TGTGCCTTTAGCCCCCTATCCTTCCCACTGGGGGATAAACTCATCTTT	CAFSPLSFPLGDKLIF
TRDD3	TRDJ1	TRDV1	few	TGTGCTCTTGGGGCCAACCCTGTACTGGGGATAGGAAGGGATAAACTCATCTTT	CALGANPVLGIGRDKLIF
TRDD3	TRDJ1	TRDV1	large	TGTGCTCTTGGGGAACTAGAGATCCCGTACTGGGGGATACGAGATCGGTGGAAGACCGATAAACTCATCTTT	CALGELEIPYWGIRDRWKTDKLIF
TRDD3	TRDJ2	TRDV1	few	TGTGCTCTTGGGCGTTCCTGGGGGATTCTTAAAGCTTTGGCAGCACAACTCTTCTTT	CALGRSWGILKALAAQLFF
NA	TRDJ1	TRDV1	NA	TGTGCCCTTGGGGCAAAGCCTACGCCTCTCTACTGGGTGATAAACGGCTACACCGATAAACTCATCTTT	CALGAKPTPLYWVINGYTDKLIF
TRDD3	TRDJ2	TRDV2	large	TGTGCCTGTGACACCTCGGTCACTGGGGGATACGGGAAGGTTTTGACAGCACAACTCTTCTTT	CACDTSVTGGYGKVLTAQLFF
NA	TRDJ1	TRDV2	NA	TGTGCCTGTGACGCCAGTAGTCCCAGTACTGGGTACTTTTACACCGATAAACTCATCTTT	CACDASSPSTGYFYTDKLIF
NA	TRDJ1	TRAV29/DV5	NA	TGCTCAGTAACCGGTGGGGCGGCCCGACTGGTTGCCTTGAACACCGATAAACTCATCTTT	CSVTGGAARLVALNTDKLIF
TRDD3	TRDJ1	TRDV1	NA	TGTGCTCTTGGGGAACGCCTGGGGGATACCGATAAACTCATCTTT	CALGERLGDTDKLIF
NA	TRDJ1	TRDV3	few	TGTGCCTCCGGTTCCTACGCAGGCTGGGGGGTGACCGATAAACTCATCTTT	CASGSYAGWGVTDKLIF
TRDD3	TRDJ1	TRDV1	few	TGTGCTCTTGGCTCCACCTGGTATGGCTGGGGGATACCGAACACCGATAAACTCATCTTT	CALGSTWYGWGIPNTDKLIF
TRDD3	TRDJ1	TRDV1	NA	TGTGCTCTTGGGGAACCGGCCTTCTTGTACTGGGGGTCATACACCGATAAACTCATCTTT	CALGEPAFLYWGSYTDKLIF
NA	TRDJ1	TRDV2	medium-sized	TGTGCCTGTGACACCGGAGTCGGACGAAAAGGGGGCCCGCGCGGTAAACTCATCTTT	CACDTGVGRKGGPRGKLIF
NA	TRDJ1	TRDV1	few	TGTGCTCTTGGAAACCTAATGGACTGGCTTGGCTACCCCGATAAACTCATCTTC	CALGNLMDWLGYPDKLIF
TRDD3	TRDJ1	TRDV1	NA	TGCGCTCTTGGGGAACCGTCCTGGGCCTTCCTAATTACTGGGGGATACGCATACACCGATAAACTCATCTTT	CALGEPSWAFLITGGYAYTDKLIF